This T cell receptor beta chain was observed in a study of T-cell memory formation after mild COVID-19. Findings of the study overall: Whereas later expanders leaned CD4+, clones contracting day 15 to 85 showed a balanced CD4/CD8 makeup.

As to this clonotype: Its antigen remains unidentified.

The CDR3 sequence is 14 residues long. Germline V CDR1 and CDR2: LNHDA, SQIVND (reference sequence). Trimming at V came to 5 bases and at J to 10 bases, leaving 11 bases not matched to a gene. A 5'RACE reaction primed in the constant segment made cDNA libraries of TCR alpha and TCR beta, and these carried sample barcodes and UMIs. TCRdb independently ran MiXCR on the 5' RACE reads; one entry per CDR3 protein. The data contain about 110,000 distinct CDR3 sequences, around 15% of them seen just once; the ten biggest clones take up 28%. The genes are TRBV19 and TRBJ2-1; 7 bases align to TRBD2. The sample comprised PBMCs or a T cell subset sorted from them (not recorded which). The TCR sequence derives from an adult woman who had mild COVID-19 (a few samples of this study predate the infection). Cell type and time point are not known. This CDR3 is CASSSHRDYREQFF. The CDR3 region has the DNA TGTGCCAGTAGTTCCCATCGGGACTACCGAGAGCAGTTCTTC. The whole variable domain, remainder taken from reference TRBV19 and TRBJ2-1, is DGGITQSPKYLFRKEGQNVTLSCEQNLNHDAMYWYRQDPGQGLRLIYYSQIVNDFQKGDIAEGYSVSREKKESFPLTVTSAQKNPTAFYLCASSSHRDYREQFFGPGTRLTVL.